Listed below are T cell receptor beta chains from one sample, sequenced in a study of T cell repertoires in aging, cancer and after chemotherapy. TCRdb called the multiplex PCR reads again in MiXCR, with one record for every CDR3 protein. In the table there are just under 5,000 distinct CDR3 sequences, around 33% of which are singletons. Sample: blood. The receptor source for this set is a human donor with a blood cancer. The donor label of this sample is uncertain. Each CDR3 is given with its conserved first and last residue. The D gene is left open where the match is weak. Size tells how often a clone was seen (once, few, many) or the class of an expanded clone, and some rows leave it out.

>-|TRBD1|TRBJ1-1|TRBV5-5
TGTGCCAGCAGCTTGTCGCCCGGGACAGGGGGCACTGAAGCTTTCTTT
CASSLSPGTGGTEAFF
>once|-|TRBJ2-1|TRBV20-1
TGCAGTGCTGTACCGATGGGGATGTCTAATGAGCAGTTCTTC
CSAVPMGMSNEQFF
>few|-|TRBJ2-3|TRBV12-3/TRBV12-4
TGTGCCAGCAATCACCAAGGCACGGGCACAGATACGCAGTATTTT
CASNHQGTGTDTQYF
>few|-|TRBJ2-1|TRBV4-2
TGTGCCAGCAGCCAAGCGGGAGTATCCTACAATGAGCAGTTCTTC
CASSQAGVSYNEQFF
>medium-sized|-|TRBJ2-3|TRBV19
TGTGCCAGTAGTAACTTGCCGTCAGCAGCTACCACAGATACGCAGTATTTT
CASSNLPSAATTDTQYF
>-|TRBD2|TRBJ2-1|TRBV6-4
TGTGCCAGCAGTTTGACTAGCGGGAGGGCCGATGGTAAGAGGAATGAGCAGTTCTTC
CASSLTSGRADGKRNEQFF
>once|-|TRBJ2-7|TRBV4-1
TGCGCCAGCAGCCAAGGTGAGGGACTCGGAGGGTGGGAGCAGTACTTC
CASSQGEGLGGWEQYF
>-|-|TRBJ2-3|TRBV7-2
TGTGCCAGCAGCTTAACTCAGGGGATCCTCGGCACAGATACGCAGTATTTT
CASSLTQGILGTDTQYF
>medium-sized|-|TRBJ1-2|TRBV6-5
TGTGCCAGCAGGGCACCAGGACAGCTTTCCTCGTATGGCTACACCTTC
CASRAPGQLSSYGYTF
>-|-|TRBJ2-2|TRBV7-9
TGTGCCAGCACCATTCCCCGGGGGACCACCGGGGAGCTGTTTTTT
CASTIPRGTTGELFF
>-|TRBD2|TRBJ2-3|TRBV5-4
TGTGCCAGCAGCGGGACTAGCGGGAGGAATACGCAGTATTTT
CASSGTSGRNTQYF
>medium-sized|TRBD1|TRBJ2-5|TRBV6-5
TGTGCCAGCAGGACAGGGGGGACTCAAGAGACCCAGTACTTC
CASRTGGTQETQYF
>few|-|TRBJ2-3|TRBV5-1
TGCGCCAGCAGCTGGGGTAGATCAGATACGCAGTATTTT
CASSWGRSDTQYF
>-|-|TRBJ2-3|TRBV12-3/TRBV12-4
TGTGACAGCAGCCCCGGAGTGGAGGGGCGATACACAGATACGCAGTATTTT
CDSSPGVEGRYTDTQYF
>-|TRBD2|TRBJ2-1|TRBV6-5
TGTGCCAGCAGCGCGGGACTAGCTGACTACAATGAGCAGTTCTTC
CASSAGLADYNEQFF
>-|TRBD1|TRBJ1-5|TRBV27
TGTGCCAGCAGTCCAGGGACAGGGAGATCTTATAGCAATCAGCCCCAGCATTTT
CASSPGTGRSYSNQPQHF
>medium-sized|-|TRBJ2-3|TRBV27
TGTGCCAGCAGTTTAAAGTACCCAGATACGCAGTATTTT
CASSLKYPDTQYF
>medium-sized|-|TRBJ2-1|TRBV6-5
TGTGCCAGCAGCTACACAGGGTACTATGAGCAGTTCTTC
CASSYTGYYEQFF
>-|TRBD2|TRBJ2-7|TRBV19
TGTGCCAGTCGATTATGGGCTAGCGGGAGCTACGAGCAGTACTTC
CASRLWASGSYEQYF
>few|TRBD1|TRBJ1-5|TRBV6-5
TGTGCCAGCAAACAGACAGGGGGCGCGGACAATCAGCCCCAGCATTTT
CASKQTGGADNQPQHF
>medium-sized|-|TRBJ2-1|TRBV12-3/TRBV12-4
TGTGCCAGCAGTTTATGGCGGAGGCACAATGAGCAGTTCTTC
CASSLWRRHNEQFF
>medium-sized|-|TRBJ1-1|TRBV29-1
TGCAGCGTTGAAGGTTTGACATTCACTGAAGCTTTCTTT
CSVEGLTFTEAFF
>-|TRBD1|TRBJ1-5|TRBV7-9
TGTGCCAGCAGCAACGGACAGGGAAGTCAGCCCCAGCATTTT
CASSNGQGSQPQHF